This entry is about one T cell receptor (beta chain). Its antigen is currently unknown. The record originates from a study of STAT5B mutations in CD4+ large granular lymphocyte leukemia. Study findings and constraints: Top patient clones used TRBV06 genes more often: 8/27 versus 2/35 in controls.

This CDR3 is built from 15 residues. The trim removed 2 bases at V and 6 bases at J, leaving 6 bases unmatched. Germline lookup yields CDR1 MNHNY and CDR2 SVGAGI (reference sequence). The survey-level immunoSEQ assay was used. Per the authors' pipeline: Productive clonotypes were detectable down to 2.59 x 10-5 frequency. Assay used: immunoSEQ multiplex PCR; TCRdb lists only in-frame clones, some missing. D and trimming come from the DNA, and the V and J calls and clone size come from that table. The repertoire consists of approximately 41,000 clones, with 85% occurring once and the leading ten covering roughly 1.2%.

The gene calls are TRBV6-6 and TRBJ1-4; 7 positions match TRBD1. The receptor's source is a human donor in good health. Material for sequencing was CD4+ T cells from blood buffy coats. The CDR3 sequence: CASSYPAGTDEKLFF. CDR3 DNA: TGTGCCAGCAGTTACCCAGCCGGGACAGATGAAAAACTGTTTTTT.